This T cell receptor beta chain was observed in a study of Tregs in tolerant kidney transplant recipients. Study outcomes and limitations: Antigen-driven expansion was suggested because donor-specific Tregs expanded more than all Tregs in tolerant patients. Validation in larger populations is needed because few patients were studied. This study did not directly address biological reproducibility.

Unstimulated Tregs (CD4+CD25+CD127-) and CD4+CD25- non-Tregs were sorted from PBMCs. Concerning this clone: The antigen is not known.

CDR3 size: 13 residues. V gave up 5 bases and J gave up 7 bases, with 11 bases separating them. Germline-derived CDR1 and CDR2 are SEHNR and FQNEAQ (reference sequence). Repertoires were generated with immunoSEQ multiplex PCR, while TCRdb's copy carries only in-frame clones and drops some. Among around 78,000 clones listed, 75% to 95% were seen once. The source was Tregs from blood, collected before the transplant. The source of this sequence is a human donor who received a combined kidney and bone marrow transplant. The rearrangement links TRBV7-9 to TRBJ1-4; D gene uncertain. DNA of the CDR3: TGTGCCAGCAGCCCCCCCCGCCTTGAAAAACTGTTTTTT. Translation: CASSPPRLEKLFF.